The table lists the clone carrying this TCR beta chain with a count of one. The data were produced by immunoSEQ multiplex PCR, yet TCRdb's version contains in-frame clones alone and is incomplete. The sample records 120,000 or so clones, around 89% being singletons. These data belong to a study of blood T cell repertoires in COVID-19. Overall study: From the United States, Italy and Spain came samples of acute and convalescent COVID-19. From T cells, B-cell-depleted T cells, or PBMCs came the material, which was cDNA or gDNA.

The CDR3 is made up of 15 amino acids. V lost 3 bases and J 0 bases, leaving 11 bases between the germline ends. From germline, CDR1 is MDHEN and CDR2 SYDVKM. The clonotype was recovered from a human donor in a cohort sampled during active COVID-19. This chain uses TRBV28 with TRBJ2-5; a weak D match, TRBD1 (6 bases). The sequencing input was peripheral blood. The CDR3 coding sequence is TGTGCCAGCAGTTTCCAGGGGCAGTACCAAGAGACCCAGTACTTC. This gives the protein CASSFQGQYQETQYF.